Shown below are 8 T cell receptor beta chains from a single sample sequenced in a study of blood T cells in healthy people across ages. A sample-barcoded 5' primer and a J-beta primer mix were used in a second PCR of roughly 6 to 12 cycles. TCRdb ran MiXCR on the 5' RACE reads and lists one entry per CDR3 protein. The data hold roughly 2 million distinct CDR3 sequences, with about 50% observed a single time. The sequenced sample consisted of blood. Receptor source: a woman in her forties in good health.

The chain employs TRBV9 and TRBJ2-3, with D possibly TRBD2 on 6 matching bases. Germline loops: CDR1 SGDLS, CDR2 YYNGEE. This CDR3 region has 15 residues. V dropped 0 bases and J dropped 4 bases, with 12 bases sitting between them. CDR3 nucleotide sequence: TGTGCCAGCAGCGTAGGGGGGGTTAGCGCAGATACGCAGTATTTT. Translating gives CASSVGGVSADTQYF.

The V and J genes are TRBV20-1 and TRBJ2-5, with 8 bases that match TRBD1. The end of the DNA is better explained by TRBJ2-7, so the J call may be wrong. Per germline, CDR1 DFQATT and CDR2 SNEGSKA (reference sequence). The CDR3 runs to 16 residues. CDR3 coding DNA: TGCAGTGCTAGAGATCGGGTAACCGGGACAGGCTACGAGCAGTACTTC. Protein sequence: CSARDRVTGTGYEQYF.

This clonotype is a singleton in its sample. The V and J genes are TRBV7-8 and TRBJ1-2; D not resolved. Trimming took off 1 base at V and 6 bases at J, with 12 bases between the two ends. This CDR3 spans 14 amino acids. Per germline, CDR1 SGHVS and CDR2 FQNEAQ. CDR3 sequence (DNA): TGTGCCAGCAGCTTAGACGGTGTTAGAGATGGCTACACCTTC. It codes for CASSLDGVRDGYTF.

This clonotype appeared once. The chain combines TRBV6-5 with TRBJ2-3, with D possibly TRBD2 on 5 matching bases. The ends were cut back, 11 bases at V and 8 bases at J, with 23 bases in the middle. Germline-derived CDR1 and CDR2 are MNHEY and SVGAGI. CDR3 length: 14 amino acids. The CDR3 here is CAGTPNGGPGTQYF. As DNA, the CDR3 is TGTGCCGGCACCCCCAACGGCGGGCCGGGTACGCAGTATTTT.

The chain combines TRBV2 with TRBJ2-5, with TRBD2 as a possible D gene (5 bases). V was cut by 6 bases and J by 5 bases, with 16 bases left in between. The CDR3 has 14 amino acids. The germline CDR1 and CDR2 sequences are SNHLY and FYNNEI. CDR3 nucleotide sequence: TGTGCCAGCAGCCCTAATTCATGGGAGGAGACCCAGTACTTC. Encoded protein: CASSPNSWEETQYF.

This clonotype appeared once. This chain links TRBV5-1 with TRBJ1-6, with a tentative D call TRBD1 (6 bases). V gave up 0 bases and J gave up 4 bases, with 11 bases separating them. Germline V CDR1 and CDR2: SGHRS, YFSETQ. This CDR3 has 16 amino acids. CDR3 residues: CASSLAGQKYNSPLHF. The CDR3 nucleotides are TGCGCCAGCAGCTTGGCTGGACAGAAATATAATTCACCCCTCCACTTT.

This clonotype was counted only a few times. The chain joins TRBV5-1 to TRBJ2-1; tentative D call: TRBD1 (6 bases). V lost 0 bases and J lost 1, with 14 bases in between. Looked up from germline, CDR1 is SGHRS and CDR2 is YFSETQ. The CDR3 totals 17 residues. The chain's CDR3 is CASSLAEGRGSYNEQFF. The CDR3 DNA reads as TGCGCCAGCAGCTTGGCTGAAGGCAGGGGATCCTACAATGAGCAGTTCTTC.

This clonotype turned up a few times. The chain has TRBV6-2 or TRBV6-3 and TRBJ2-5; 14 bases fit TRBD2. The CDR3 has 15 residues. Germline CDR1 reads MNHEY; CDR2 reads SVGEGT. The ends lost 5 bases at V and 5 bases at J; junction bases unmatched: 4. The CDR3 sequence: CASSRTSGGLETQYF. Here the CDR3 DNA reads TGTGCCAGCAGTCGGACTAGCGGGGGGCTGGAGACCCAGTACTTC.